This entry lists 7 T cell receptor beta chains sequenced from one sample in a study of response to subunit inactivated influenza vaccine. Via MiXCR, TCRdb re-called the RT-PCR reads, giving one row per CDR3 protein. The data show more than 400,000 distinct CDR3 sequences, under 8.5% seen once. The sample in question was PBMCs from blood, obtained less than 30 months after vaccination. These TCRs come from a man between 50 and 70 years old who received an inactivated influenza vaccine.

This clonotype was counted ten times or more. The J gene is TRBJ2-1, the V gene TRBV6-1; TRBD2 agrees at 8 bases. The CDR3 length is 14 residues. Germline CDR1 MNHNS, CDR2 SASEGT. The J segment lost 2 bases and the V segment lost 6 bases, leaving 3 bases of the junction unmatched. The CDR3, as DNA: TGTGCCAGCAGATCGGGACTAGCCTACAATGAGCAGTTCTTC. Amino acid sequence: CASRSGLAYNEQFF.

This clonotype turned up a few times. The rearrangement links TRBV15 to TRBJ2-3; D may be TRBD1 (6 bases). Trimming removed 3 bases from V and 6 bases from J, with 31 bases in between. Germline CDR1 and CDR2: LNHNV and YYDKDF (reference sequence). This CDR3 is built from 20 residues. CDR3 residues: CATSSGWGPPPPPPSDTQYF. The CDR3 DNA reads TGTGCCACCAGCAGTGGTTGGGGGCCACCACCGCCCCCCCCATCGGATACGCAGTATTTT.

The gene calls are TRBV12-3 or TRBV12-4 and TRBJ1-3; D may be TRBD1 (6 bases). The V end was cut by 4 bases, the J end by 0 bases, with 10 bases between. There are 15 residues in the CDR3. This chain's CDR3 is CASSWTADSGNTIYF. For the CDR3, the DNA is TGTGCCAGCAGTTGGACAGCCGACTCTGGAAACACCATATATTTT.

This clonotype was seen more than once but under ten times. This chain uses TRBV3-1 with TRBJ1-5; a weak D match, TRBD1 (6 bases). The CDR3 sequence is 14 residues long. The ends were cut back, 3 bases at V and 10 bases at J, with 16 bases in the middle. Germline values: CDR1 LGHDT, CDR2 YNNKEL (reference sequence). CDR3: CASSHADQGQPQHF. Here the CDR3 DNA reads TGTGCCAGCAGCCACGCGGATCAGGGGCAACCCCAGCATTTT.

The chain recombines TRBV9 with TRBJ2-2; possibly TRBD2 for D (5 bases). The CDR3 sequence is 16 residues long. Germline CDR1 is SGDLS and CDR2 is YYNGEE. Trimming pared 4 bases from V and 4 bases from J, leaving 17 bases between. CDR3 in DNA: TGTGCCAGCAGCTTCGGGATATCCTACGCCACCGGGGAGCTGTTTTTT. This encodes CASSFGISYATGELFF.

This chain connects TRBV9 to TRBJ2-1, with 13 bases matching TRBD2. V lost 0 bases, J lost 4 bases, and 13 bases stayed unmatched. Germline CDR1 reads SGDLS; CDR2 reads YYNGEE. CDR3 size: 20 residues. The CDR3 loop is CASSVEPPRRTSGSYNEQFF. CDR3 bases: TGTGCCAGCAGCGTAGAACCCCCCCGTAGGACTAGCGGGAGTTACAATGAGCAGTTCTTC.

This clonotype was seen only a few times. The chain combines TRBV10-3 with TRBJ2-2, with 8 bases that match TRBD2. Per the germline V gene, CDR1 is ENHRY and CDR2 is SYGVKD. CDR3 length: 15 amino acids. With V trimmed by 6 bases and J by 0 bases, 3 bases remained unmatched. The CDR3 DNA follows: TGTGCCATCAGAACTAGCGGCGCGAACACCGGGGAGCTGTTTTTT. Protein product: CAIRTSGANTGELFF.